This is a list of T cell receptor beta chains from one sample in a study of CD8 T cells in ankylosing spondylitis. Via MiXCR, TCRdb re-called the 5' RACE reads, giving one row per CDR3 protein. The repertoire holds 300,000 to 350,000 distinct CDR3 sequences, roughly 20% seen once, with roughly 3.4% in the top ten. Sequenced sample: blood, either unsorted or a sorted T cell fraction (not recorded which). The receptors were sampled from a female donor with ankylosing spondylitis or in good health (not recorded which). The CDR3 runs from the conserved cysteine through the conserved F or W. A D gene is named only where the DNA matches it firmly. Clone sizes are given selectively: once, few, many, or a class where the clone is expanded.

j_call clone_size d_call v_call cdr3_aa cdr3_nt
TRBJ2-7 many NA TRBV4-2 CASSRPSSYEQYF TGTGCCAGCAGCCGCCCGTCTTCCTACGAGCAGTACTTC
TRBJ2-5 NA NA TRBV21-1 CASSKLDGQETQYF TGTGCCAGCAGCAAACTGGACGGCCAAGAGACCCAGTACTTC
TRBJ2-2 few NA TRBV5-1 CASSLVLQSGELFF TGCGCCAGCAGCTTGGTACTACAAAGCGGGGAGCTGTTTTTT
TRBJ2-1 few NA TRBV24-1 CATLKDTNEQFF TGTGCCACCCTCAAGGACACCAATGAGCAGTTCTTC
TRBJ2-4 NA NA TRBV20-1 CSASLAKNIQYF TGCAGTGCTAGTCTAGCCAAAAACATTCAGTACTTC
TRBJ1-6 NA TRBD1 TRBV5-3 CARRPGTETNSPLHF TGTGCCAGAAGACCCGGGACAGAGACAAATTCACCCCTCCACTTT
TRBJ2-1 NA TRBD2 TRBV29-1 CSVRLAGGPGEQFF TGCAGCGTCCGACTAGCGGGAGGGCCGGGTGAGCAGTTCTTC
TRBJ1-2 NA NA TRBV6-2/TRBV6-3 CASSPQVYGYTF TGTGCCAGCAGTCCCCAGGTTTATGGCTACACCTTC
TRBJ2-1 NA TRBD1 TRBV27 CASSLWDRNEQFF TGTGCCAGCAGTTTATGGGACAGGAATGAGCAGTTCTTC
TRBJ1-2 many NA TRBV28 CASTRTASSYGYTF TGTGCCAGCACCCGGACAGCGTCTTCCTATGGCTACACCTTC
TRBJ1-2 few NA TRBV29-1 CSVGGFNYGYTF TGCAGCGTCGGGGGATTTAACTATGGCTACACCTTC
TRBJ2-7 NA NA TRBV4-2 CASSQDRRADYEQYF TGTGCCAGCAGCCAAGATAGGCGGGCCGACTACGAGCAGTACTTC
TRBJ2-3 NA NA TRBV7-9 CASSGSGDTQYF TGTGCCAGCAGCGGCAGTGGGGATACGCAGTATTTT
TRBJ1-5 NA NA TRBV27 CATGHLDQPQHF TGTGCCACGGGACACTTAGATCAGCCCCAGCATTTT
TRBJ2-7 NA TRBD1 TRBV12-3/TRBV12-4 CASTLDRGSYEQYF TGTGCCAGCACCCTGGACAGGGGATCGTACGAGCAGTACTTC
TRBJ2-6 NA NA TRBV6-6 CASTGAGANVLTF TGTGCCAGCACGGGGGCTGGGGCCAACGTCCTGACTTTC
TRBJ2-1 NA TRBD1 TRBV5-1 CASSLVGGTGSVDEQFF TGCGCCAGCAGCTTGGTGGGCGGGACAGGGTCTGTCGATGAGCAGTTCTTC
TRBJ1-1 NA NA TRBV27 CASSFRLRNTEAFF TGTGCCAGCAGTTTCCGGTTAAGGAACACTGAAGCTTTCTTT
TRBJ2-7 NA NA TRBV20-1 CCATYGGTGLSYEQYF TGCTGTGCTACCTACGGGGGAACAGGGCTCTCCTACGAGCAGTACTTC
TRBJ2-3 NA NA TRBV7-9 CASSLMVPTDTQYF TGTGCCAGCAGCCTCATGGTTCCGACAGATACGCAGTATTTT
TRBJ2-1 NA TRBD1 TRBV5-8 CARTAQGNNEQFF TGTGCCAGGACGGCACAGGGGAACAATGAGCAGTTCTTC